The rows below give T cell receptor beta chains drawn from one sample of a study of cytomegalovirus exposure and HLA in healthy donors. Sequencing used immunoSEQ multiplex PCR; TCRdb keeps in-frame clones, though not all of them. The table records around 80,000 clones, around 9.1% of them present only once. Input material: PBMCs. The receptors were gathered from a man in his 60s in good health and CMV-seropositive. CDR3s include the opening cysteine and the closing phenylalanine or tryptophan. A D gene is named only where the DNA matches it firmly. Size is stated for part of the rows, as once, few or many counts, or as a class when the clone is expanded.

J | size | D | V | CDR3 | DNA
TRBJ2-4 | - | TRBD1 | TRBV27 | CASSSSGTGTVAKNIQYF | TGTGCCAGCAGTTCCTCCGGGACAGGGACTGTAGCCAAAAACATTCAGTACTTC
TRBJ2-1 | few | - | TRBV2 | CASKGEGSYNEQFF | TGTGCCAGCAAGGGGGAGGGTTCCTACAATGAGCAGTTCTTC
TRBJ1-1 | few | - | TRBV9 | CASSVAWSTEAFF | TGTGCCAGCAGCGTAGCCTGGAGCACTGAAGCTTTCTTT
TRBJ2-4 | few | - | TRBV9 | CASSVVEGPAGIQYF | TGTGCCAGCAGCGTAGTGGAGGGCCCTGCGGGCATTCAGTACTTC
TRBJ2-2 | - | - | TRBV7-3 | CASSLNQGGTGELFF | TGTGCCAGCAGCTTAAACCAGGGCGGCACCGGGGAGCTGTTTTTT
TRBJ2-2 | few | - | TRBV6-1 | CASNGVRGIGGELFF | TGTGCCAGCAATGGCGTGAGGGGGATCGGCGGGGAGCTGTTTTTT
TRBJ2-5 | few | - | TRBV29-1 | CSVGSGARQETQYF | TGCAGCGTTGGGTCAGGGGCCCGTCAAGAGACCCAGTACTTC
TRBJ2-1 | few | TRBD1 | TRBV7-3 | CASSATGVGEQFF | TGTGCCAGCAGCGCGACAGGGGTGGGTGAGCAGTTCTTC
TRBJ2-1 | - | - | TRBV6-6 | CASSLQGMNEQFF | TGTGCCAGCAGCCTCCAGGGAATGAATGAGCAGTTCTTC
TRBJ2-5 | few | TRBD1 | TRBV6-6 | CATYRDRGPSTQYF | TGTGCCACCTATAGGGACAGGGGGCCTTCGACCCAGTACTTC
TRBJ1-2 | few | TRBD1 | TRBV29-1 | CSGTEQGRSGYTF | TGCAGCGGGACGGAACAGGGGAGAAGCGGCTACACCTTC
TRBJ2-5 | - | TRBD1 | TRBV30 | CAWKRGGQETQYF | TGTGCCTGGAAACGAGGGGGCCAGGAGACCCAGTACTTC
TRBJ2-7 | few | TRBD2 | TRBV9 | CASSVDIAGGLEQYF | TGTGCCAGCAGCGTAGATATAGCGGGAGGCTTGGAGCAGTACTTC
TRBJ2-7 | - | - | TRBV6-1 | CASTATFASYEQYF | TGTGCCAGCACTGCGACTTTCGCCTCCTACGAGCAGTACTTC
TRBJ2-3 | few | - | TRBV2 | CASRAGTTQYF | TGTGCCAGCAGGGCGGGGACTACGCAGTATTTT
TRBJ2-2 | - | - | TRBV21-1 | CASARQGNTGELFF | TGTGCCAGCGCACGACAGGGCAACACCGGGGAGCTGTTTTTT
TRBJ1-4 | few | - | TRBV9 | CASSVMGGQGNEKLFF | TGTGCCAGCAGCGTAATGGGGGGTCAGGGTAATGAAAAACTGTTTTTT
TRBJ2-1 | few | TRBD2 | TRBV5-1 | CASTPNGRAHNEQFF | TGCGCCAGCACCCCTAACGGGAGGGCCCACAATGAGCAGTTCTTC
TRBJ2-3 | - | TRBD2 | TRBV18 | CASSPPGLAGSQGDTQYF | TGTGCCAGCTCACCGCCCGGACTAGCGGGCTCGCAGGGAGATACGCAGTATTTT
TRBJ1-1 | - | - | TRBV5-4 | CASSLRQNTEAFF | TGTGCCAGCAGCTTGAGACAGAACACTGAAGCTTTCTTT
TRBJ1-1 | - | - | TRBV6-5 | CASSRTYEGWTEAFF | TGTGCCAGCAGTCGAACTTATGAGGGCTGGACTGAAGCTTTCTTT
TRBJ2-1 | - | TRBD2 | TRBV5-1 | CASSSSGGAYNEQFF | TGCGCCAGCAGCTCTAGCGGGGGGGCCTACAATGAGCAGTTCTTC
TRBJ2-5 | few | TRBD2 | TRBV9 | CASSPGTSGETQYF | TGTGCCAGCAGCCCCGGGACTAGCGGAGAGACCCAGTACTTC
TRBJ2-5 | few | - | TRBV6-1 | CASSWAGEETQYF | TGTGCCAGCAGTTGGGCCGGGGAGGAGACCCAGTACTTC
TRBJ1-1 | - | - | TRBV5-1 | CASSLTGRTEAFF | TGCGCCAGCAGCCTTACAGGCCGCACTGAAGCTTTCTTT
TRBJ1-4 | many | TRBD1 | TRBV19 | CASAGQGREKLFF | TGTGCCAGTGCCGGACAGGGTCGCGAAAAACTGTTTTTT
TRBJ2-5 | few | - | TRBV4-1 | CASSQGPGEETQYF | TGCGCCAGCAGCCAAGGGCCAGGGGAAGAGACCCAGTACTTC
TRBJ2-1 | - | - | TRBV20-1 | CSAEGYEQFF | TGCAGTGCAGAGGGATATGAGCAGTTCTTC
TRBJ1-1 | few | TRBD1 | TRBV5-1 | CASSLGDRRGMNTEAFF | TGCGCCAGCAGCTTGGGGGACAGACGGGGGATGAACACTGAAGCTTTCTTT
TRBJ1-1 | few | - | TRBV10-1 | CASSETLNTEAFF | TGCGCCAGCAGTGAGACACTGAACACTGAAGCTTTCTTT
TRBJ1-2 | - | - | TRBV4-1 | CASSQVQGYPGYGYTF | TGCGCCAGCAGCCAAGTCCAGGGGTACCCGGGCTATGGCTACACCTTC
TRBJ1-1 | few | TRBD1 | TRBV29-1 | CSVGGHTEAFF | TGCAGCGTAGGGGGCCACACTGAAGCTTTCTTT
TRBJ2-2 | few | - | TRBV7-9 | CASSLASGANTGELFF | TGTGCCAGCAGCTTAGCGTCGGGAGCGAACACCGGGGAGCTGTTTTTT
TRBJ2-1 | few | - | TRBV19 | CASRAGGPYNEQFF | TGTGCCAGTAGGGCAGGAGGGCCCTACAATGAGCAGTTCTTC
TRBJ2-4 | - | - | TRBV10-3 | CAISEPGVYIQYF | TGTGCCATCAGTGAACCGGGAGTTTACATTCAGTACTTC
TRBJ2-1 | - | TRBD2 | TRBV7-2 | CASSLAAASGSNEQFF | TGTGCCAGCAGCTTAGCAGCGGCTAGCGGGAGCAATGAGCAGTTCTTC
TRBJ1-1 | - | - | TRBV5-6 | CASSSGPGGKVEAFF | TGTGCCAGCAGCTCTGGTCCCGGGGGAAAGGTTGAAGCTTTCTTT
TRBJ2-2 | few | - | TRBV7-7 | CASSRTATGELFF | TGTGCTAGCAGCCGCACAGCTACCGGGGAGCTGTTTTTT
TRBJ2-5 | - | - | TRBV6-1 | CASRQGAGVSPQYF | TGTGCCAGCAGGCAGGGGGCGGGAGTATCTCCCCAGTACTTC
TRBJ1-2 | few | - | TRBV7-2 | CASSPRGEHGYTF | TGTGCCAGCAGCCCTCGGGGGGAGCATGGCTACACCTTC
TRBJ1-5 | few | TRBD1 | TRBV5-5 | CASSLEWGDRVSRSNQPQHF | TGTGCCAGCAGCTTGGAATGGGGGGACAGGGTTTCGAGGAGCAATCAGCCCCAGCATTTT
TRBJ2-7 | few | - | TRBV2 | CASSVSSVIGYF | TGTGCCAGCAGTGTGTCTAGCGTAATTGGGTACTTC
TRBJ1-2 | few | TRBD1 | TRBV6-5 | CASRGTESYGYTF | TGTGCCAGCAGAGGGACAGAAAGCTATGGCTACACCTTC
TRBJ2-5 | few | TRBD1 | TRBV10-1 | CASSRQGEETQYF | TGCGCCAGCAGTAGACAGGGCGAAGAGACCCAGTACTTC
TRBJ2-7 | many | TRBD1 | TRBV28 | CASSSPDRSSYEQYF | TGTGCCAGCAGTTCCCCGGACAGGTCCTCCTACGAGCAGTACTTC
TRBJ1-2 | few | - | TRBV5-1 | CASSRDGGGMDYGYTF | TGCGCCAGCAGCCGGGATGGGGGGGGAATGGACTATGGCTACACCTTC
TRBJ1-1 | - | - | TRBV5-1 | CASSFFQGGTEAFF | TGCGCCAGCAGCTTTTTCCAGGGTGGTACTGAAGCTTTCTTT
TRBJ1-1 | - | - | TRBV6-5 | CASRAGIKNTEAFF | TGTGCCAGCAGGGCAGGTATCAAGAACACTGAAGCTTTCTTT
TRBJ1-5 | many | TRBD1 | TRBV6-4 | CASSDQGDQPQHF | TGTGCCAGCAGTGATCAGGGGGATCAGCCCCAGCATTTT
TRBJ2-1 | few | - | TRBV2 | CASSGQRVNEQFF | TGTGCCAGCAGTGGTCAGAGGGTCAATGAGCAGTTCTTC
TRBJ2-2 | - | - | TRBV29-1 | CSTFNTGELFF | TGCAGCACATTCAACACCGGGGAGCTGTTTTTT
TRBJ1-1 | few | - | TRBV2 | CASSVTARGTEAFF | TGTGCCAGCAGTGTGACAGCTCGAGGAACTGAAGCTTTCTTT
TRBJ2-1 | few | TRBD2 | TRBV25-1 | CASSESKGGPQNEQFF | TGTGCCAGCAGTGAATCGAAGGGAGGGCCTCAGAATGAGCAGTTCTTC
TRBJ1-5 | few | TRBD1 | TRBV2 | CASSEGQASSQHF | TGTGCCAGCAGTGAGGGACAGGCTTCGTCCCAGCATTTT
TRBJ1-1 | - | - | TRBV13 | CASSLGTPGTAFF | TGTGCCAGCAGCTTAGGCACGCCGGGTACAGCTTTCTTT
TRBJ2-7 | - | - | TRBV27 | CASSPGSYEQYF | TGTGCCAGCAGTCCCGGTTCCTACGAGCAGTACTTC
TRBJ2-5 | - | TRBD2 | TRBV7-9 | CASSLSPGLAGMETQYF | TGTGCCAGCAGCTTATCTCCAGGACTAGCGGGAATGGAGACCCAGTACTTC
TRBJ2-1 | - | - | TRBV30 | CAWTPGTYNEQFF | TGTGCCTGGACCCCAGGGACCTACAATGAGCAGTTCTTC
TRBJ2-1 | few | TRBD2 | TRBV27 | CASSLSGGSNEQFF | TGTGCCAGCAGTTTAAGCGGGGGGTCGAATGAGCAGTTCTTC